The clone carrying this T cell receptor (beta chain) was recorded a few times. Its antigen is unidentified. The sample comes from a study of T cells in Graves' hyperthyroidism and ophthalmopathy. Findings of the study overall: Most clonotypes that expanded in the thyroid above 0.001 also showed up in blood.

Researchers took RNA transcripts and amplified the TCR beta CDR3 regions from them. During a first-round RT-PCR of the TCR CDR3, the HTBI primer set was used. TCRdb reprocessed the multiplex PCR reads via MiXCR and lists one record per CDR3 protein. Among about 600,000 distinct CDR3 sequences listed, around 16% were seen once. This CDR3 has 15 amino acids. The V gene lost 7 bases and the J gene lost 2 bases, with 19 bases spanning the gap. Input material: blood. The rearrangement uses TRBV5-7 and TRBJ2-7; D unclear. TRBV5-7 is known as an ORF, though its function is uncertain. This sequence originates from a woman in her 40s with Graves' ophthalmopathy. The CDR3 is CASPSEGLPPYEQYF. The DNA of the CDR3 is TGTGCCAGCCCCTCCGAAGGCCTTCCACCCTACGAGCAGTACTTC.